The clone carrying this T cell receptor (beta chain) has a handful of counts. TCRdb itself ran the 5' RACE reads through MiXCR, one entry per CDR3 protein. Among about 500,000 distinct CDR3 sequences, roughly 22% were seen once, and the ten largest hold 9.5% to 15%. The sample originates from a study of T-cell memory formation after mild COVID-19. This CDR3 is built from 12 residues. The V gene lost 4 bases and the J gene lost 6 bases, with 10 bases spanning the gap. Germline assignment: CDR1 MNHEY and CDR2 SMNVEV (reference sequence). The rearrangement links TRBV27 to TRBJ2-7; unclear D gene. The sequence was obtained from an adult woman who had mild COVID-19 (a few samples of this study predate the infection). Cell type and time point are not known. Sequenced input: PBMCs or a T cell subset sorted from them (not recorded which). The DNA of the CDR3 is TGTGCCAGCAGTTCTCTATATATCGAGCAGTACTTC. Its protein is CASSSLYIEQYF.